The clone carrying this T cell receptor (beta chain) has ten or more counts. Its matching antigen is unknown. The sample is drawn from a study of T cells after yellow fever vaccination. General study findings and limits: By day 5 rather than day 15, the secondary response had peaked, though it was weaker. Reappearing after the booster were most of the clones from primary vaccination (around 96% CD4, approximately 89% CD8).

TCRdb used MiXCR to reprocess the 5' RACE reads, holding one entry per CDR3 protein. This sample has approximately 74,000 distinct CDR3 sequences, with approximately 5.9% found just once. The TCR was taken from a man aged 18-30 years who received the YFV17D yellow fever vaccine. This specimen consisted of CD4+ T cells sorted from PBMCs, obtained more than 14 days after the first yellow fever vaccination.

CDR3 DNA: TGCAGCGGTAGGGACAGCGACTATGGCTACACCTTC. As protein: CSGRDSDYGYTF. The rearrangement uses TRBV29-1 and TRBJ1-2, with 7 bases that match TRBD1. Germline CDR1 is SQVTM and CDR2 is ANQGSEA. There are 12 residues in the CDR3. The V and J ends lost 7 bases and 3 bases, in that order; junction bases with no gene match: 5.